Following are 14 T cell receptor beta chains from one sample sequenced in a study of cytomegalovirus exposure and HLA in healthy donors. Amplification used 60 Vbeta primers and 13 Jbeta primers. Profiled with immunoSEQ multiplex PCR; TCRdb holds only in-frame clones, not every one. Of about 120,000 clones listed, 60% to 85% are singletons. Material for sequencing was PBMCs. The receptor source for this set is a woman in her forties in good health and CMV-seropositive.

This clone has just one count. V gene TRBV9 combines with J gene TRBJ2-3, with TRBD2 identical over 13 bases. Germline V gene data show CDR1 as SGDLS and CDR2 as YYNGEE. Trimming removed 4 bases from V and 4 bases from J; junction bases left unmatched: 9. The CDR3 length is 17 residues. The CDR3, as DNA: TGTGCCAGCAGCCCCCGACTAGCGGGGGGTGCCGCAGATACGCAGTATTTT. This codes for CASSPRLAGGAADTQYF.

The rearrangement joins TRBV7-9 to TRBJ2-7; D remains unclear. The CDR3 covers 12 residues. Germline V lookup: CDR1 SEHNR, CDR2 FQNEAQ (reference sequence). Trimming took off 1 base at V and 6 bases at J, with 7 bases between the two ends. The CDR3 region has the DNA TGTGCCAGCAGCTTAGGGTCCGGCGAGCAGTACTTC. Protein: CASSLGSGEQYF. Using reference TRBV7-9 and TRBJ2-7 for the parts outside the CDR3, the full variable domain is DTGVSQNPRHKITKRGQNVTFRCDPISEHNRLYWYRQTLGQGPEFLTYFQNEAQLEKSRLLSDRFSAERPKGSFSTLEIQRTEQGDSAMYLCASSLGSGEQYFGPGTRLTVT.

This clone was recorded once. The chain uses TRBV7-2 and TRBJ2-1, with 13 positions matching TRBD2. The germline gives CDR1 SGHTA, CDR2 FQGNSA. The CDR3 consists of 15 residues. After removal of 5 bases from V and 5 bases from J, the junction contained 3 bases not matched to a gene. The CDR3 protein is CASSQGLAGNNEQFF. Here the CDR3 DNA reads TGTGCCAGCAGCCAGGGACTAGCGGGAAACAATGAGCAGTTCTTC.

In DNA, the CDR3 is TGTGCCAGCAGTAATATAGACTTCGGTGCCCAGCATTTT. This sequence encodes CASSNIDFGAQHF. V is TRBV6-4 and J is TRBJ1-5; no clear D. CDR3 length: 13 residues. Looked up from germline, CDR1 is MRHNA and CDR2 is SNTAGT. V was clipped by 5 bases and J by 11 bases, with 16 bases between them.

The chain joins TRBV11-2 to TRBJ1-2, with D unclear. The CDR3 runs to 14 residues. Germline-derived CDR1 and CDR2 are SGHAT and FQNNGV. Between the trimmed V and J ends, which lost 1 base and 4 bases, there was a span of 10 bases. CDR3 sequence reads: CASSLVRGIYGYTF. The CDR3 DNA sequence: TGTGCCAGCAGCTTAGTTCGGGGAATCTATGGCTACACCTTC.

The chain uses TRBV27 and TRBJ1-2; perhaps TRBD1 as D (5 bases). The CDR3 consists of 14 residues. V lost 6 bases and J 8 bases, leaving 19 bases between the germline ends. Germline values: CDR1 MNHEY, CDR2 SMNVEV (reference sequence). The CDR3 reads CASSGGGKRHGYTF. The DNA for the CDR3 is TGTGCCAGCAGCGGTGGGGGGAAGAGACACGGCTACACCTTC.

The rearrangement joins TRBV30 to TRBJ2-2; 10 bases agree with TRBD2. CDR1 is GTSNPN and CDR2 is SVGIG in the germline V gene (reference sequence). V was clipped by 3 bases and J by 5 bases; unmatched bases: 6. The CDR3 is 15 amino acids. DNA of the CDR3: TGTGCCTGGAGGTCCCTAGCGGGAGTTACCGGGGAGCTGTTTTTT. The encoded protein is CAWRSLAGVTGELFF.

Of note for this clone: At one boundary the junction diverges from the germline segment, which might be a read error. Distinct nucleotide sequences in the sample also encode this CDR3. The gene calls are TRBV30 and TRBJ1-3; D ambiguous. The CDR3 runs 14 residues. The germline CDR1 and CDR2 sequences are GTSNPN and SVGIG (reference sequence). The CDR3 reads CAWSPPPGRNTIYF. The CDR3 DNA follows: TGCGCCTGGAGCCCTCCCCCGGGAAGAAACACCATATATTTT.

This clone has only one observation. The rearrangement links TRBV6-5 to TRBJ2-7; the D gene is possibly TRBD2 (6 bases). CDR1 is MNHEY, CDR2 SVGAGI, per germline. The V gene lost 8 bases and the J gene lost 4 bases, with 21 bases spanning the gap. This CDR3 comprises 15 residues. The CDR3 reads CASSRRGLGIYEQYF. Written as DNA, the CDR3 is TGTGCCAGCTCGCGTAGGGGACTGGGGATTTACGAGCAGTACTTC.

The chain couples TRBV10-3 to TRBJ2-1, with D possibly being TRBD1 (5 bases). This CDR3 has 14 amino acids. V was cut by 3 bases and J by 4 bases, with 10 bases left in between. CDR1 ENHRY and CDR2 SYGVKD come from the germline V gene. CDR3 in DNA: TGTGCCATCAGTGACGGGCAGGGATACAATGAGCAGTTCTTC. This codes for CAISDGQGYNEQFF.

J is TRBJ1-2 and V is TRBV15, with 9 positions matching TRBD1. V shed 3 bases and J 4 bases; nucleotides not matched to a gene: 6. The germline CDR1 and CDR2 sequences are LNHNV and YYDKDF (reference sequence). The CDR3 consists of 15 residues. Here the CDR3 reads CATSRPTGGTYGYTF. The CDR3 region has the DNA TGTGCCACCAGCAGGCCGACAGGGGGGACCTATGGCTACACCTTC.

Turning to this clone: One end of the junction fails to match germline, which may point to a read error. J is TRBJ1-4 and V is TRBV5-1; 9 bases are shared with TRBD1. CDR3 length: 14 residues. The germline gives CDR1 SGHRS, CDR2 YFSETQ. The CDR3: CASGQGTGPEILFF. DNA for the CDR3: TGCGCCAGCGGGCAGGGGACAGGGCCCGAAATACTGTTTTTT.

This clone was counted only a few times. The V gene is TRBV5-4, the J gene TRBJ2-5, with 12 bases lining up with TRBD2. In germline, CDR1 is SGHNT, CDR2 YYREEE (reference sequence). With 3 bases clipped from V and 4 bases from J, the junction kept 10 bases outside the gene matches. CDR3 size: 17 residues. The CDR3 DNA follows: TGTGCCAGCAGCTCTCCCCCTAGCGGGGGGGCCGGAGAGACCCAGTACTTC. Protein: CASSSPPSGGAGETQYF.

The chain recombines TRBV19 with TRBJ1-5; D is perhaps TRBD1 (5 bases). The CDR3 runs to 15 residues. V lost 7 bases and J 0 bases, leaving 13 bases between the germline ends. Germline assignment: CDR1 LNHDA and CDR2 SQIVND (reference sequence). Here the CDR3 reads CASTYRIHSNQPQHF. The CDR3 DNA is TGTGCCAGTACCTACAGGATTCATAGCAATCAGCCCCAGCATTTT. Full variable domain (remainder filled in from reference TRBV19 and TRBJ1-5): DGGITQSPKYLFRKEGQNVTLSCEQNLNHDAMYWYRQDPGQGLRLIYYSQIVNDFQKGDIAEGYSVSREKKESFPLTVTSAQKNPTAFYLCASTYRIHSNQPQHFGDGTRLSIL.